What follows is one T cell receptor beta chain and its context. This clonotype was observed a handful of times. Its recognized antigen is unknown. Base quality data are lacking; no much larger clone is found one base away. Library preparation used PCR. Sequencing took place on an Illumina HiSeq 2500. TCR libraries were prepared with molecular barcoding, using unique molecular identifiers to normalize TCRbeta repertoire quantification. TCRdb passed the public sequencing reads through fastp at Q25 and MiXCR, retaining productive beta sequences. CDR3 protein sequences are deduplicated, and each keeps its most common genes and DNA. For this sample the table gives 200,000 to 300,000 distinct CDR3 sequences, of which more than 20% were detected only once. Roughly 2.5% of the sample is taken by the ten largest. This record comes from a study of T-cell reconstitution after alpha-beta-depleted transplantation in children (dated by TCRdb to the mid-2010s). With respect to the entire study: Using TCR repertoire profiling, the study quantitatively followed how T-cell immune reconstitution unfolded in children after TCRalphabeta/CD19-depleted allogeneic hematopoietic cell transplantation.

The CDR3 starts with the cysteine, ends with the phenylalanine, and has 16 residues. The entry retains the CDR3 DNA only, 48 bases that are in frame from base 1. Sequences MNHEY (CDR1) and SVGEGT (CDR2) are obtained from the germline V gene. Clipping removes 2 bases from V and 7 bases from J, with 10 as the unmatched junction base count. General study outcomes and caveats: In some patients, high TCRbeta diversity at day 60 was attributed to recipient T cells and intrathymic progenitors that had survived conditioning. The apparently early alphabetaT-cell count recovery about two months after transplant was reportedly dependent on only several hundred rapidly expanded clones derived from non-depleted graft cells. Hyperexpanded clone frequencies declined over subsequent months; after one year, T-cell counts and TCRbeta diversity were mostly attributed to newly produced T cells.

The treatment or condition label here, explained by the study, means: allogeneic hematopoietic cell transplantation with graft depleted of TCRalphabeta T cells and CD19 B cells. The children who served as transplant recipients had been given grafts of TCRalphabeta/CD19-depleted allogeneic hematopoietic cells. The source is a girl aged 2-10 years with Fanconi anemia, due to receive a stem cell transplant. The chain links TRBV6-2 or TRBV6-3 with TRBJ2-3, with 9 bases in between that match TRBD1. Sequences were derived from PBMCs, sampled before TCRalphabeta/CD19-depleted stem cell transplant. DNA sequence: TGTGCCAGCAGTTACGCCCTGGACAGGGGAGGATATACGCAGTATTTT. This sequence encodes CASSYALDRGGYTQYF.